This T cell receptor beta chain was recorded in a study of blood T cell repertoires in COVID-19. Study summary: T cells, B-cell-depleted T cells, or PBMCs provided the cDNA or gDNA that served as material.

The CDR3 consists of 14 residues. Sequencing was performed with immunoSEQ multiplex PCR; in TCRdb, only in-frame clones are kept and a portion is missing. The data show some 360,000 clones, roughly 86% seen once. Participants in the exposed group had met a COVID-19 case in the 2 weeks before joining the study. The receptor comes from a woman aged 25 to 39 who had been exposed to COVID-19. What was sequenced was PBMCs or T cells enriched from blood (not recorded which). This chain links TRBV21-1 with TRBJ1-5. TRBV21-1 has pseudogene status. The CDR3 sequence is CASSKGRYCQPQHF. DNA of the CDR3: TGTGCCAGCAGCAAAGGGCGGTACTGCCAGCCCCAGCATTTT.